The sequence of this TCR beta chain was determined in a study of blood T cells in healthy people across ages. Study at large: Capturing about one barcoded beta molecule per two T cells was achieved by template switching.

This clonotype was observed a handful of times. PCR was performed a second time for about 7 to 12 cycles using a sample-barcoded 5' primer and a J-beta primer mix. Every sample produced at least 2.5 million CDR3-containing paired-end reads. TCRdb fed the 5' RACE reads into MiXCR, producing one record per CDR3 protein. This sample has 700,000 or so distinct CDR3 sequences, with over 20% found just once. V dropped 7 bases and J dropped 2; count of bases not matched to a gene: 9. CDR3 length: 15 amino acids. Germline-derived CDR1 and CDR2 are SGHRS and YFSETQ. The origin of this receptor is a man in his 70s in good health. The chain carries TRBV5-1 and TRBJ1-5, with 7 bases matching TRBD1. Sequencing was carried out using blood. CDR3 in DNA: TGCGCCAGCGGCCCCCAGGGGGATGGCAATCAGCCCCAGCATTTT. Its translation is CASGPQGDGNQPQHF.